These T cell receptor beta chains were read from a single sample in a study of cytomegalovirus exposure and HLA in healthy donors. Generated by immunoSEQ multiplex PCR, the TCRdb table keeps only in-frame clones and is missing some. This sample has approximately 200,000 clones, with 70% to 90% found just once. The sample was PBMCs. Receptors were obtained from a human donor in good health. CDR3s include the opening cysteine and the closing phenylalanine or tryptophan. D genes are given only for firm matches. The size entry is marked missing in some rows and otherwise reads once, few, many or a size class.

D: TRBD1
J: TRBJ1-1
V: TRBV5-5
size: NA
CDR3: CASSLWDRAANTEAFF
DNA: TGTGCCAGCAGCTTGTGGGACAGGGCTGCGAACACTGAAGCTTTCTTT

D: TRBD2
J: TRBJ2-2
V: TRBV25-1
size: NA
CDR3: CASSGFTASGGVGELFF
DNA: TGTGCCAGCAGTGGGTTTACGGCCTCGGGGGGAGTCGGGGAGCTGTTTTTT

D: TRBD1
J: TRBJ1-1
V: TRBV18
size: NA
CDR3: CASSPMGQLDTEAFF
DNA: TGTGCCAGCTCGCCCATGGGACAGTTGGACACTGAAGCTTTCTTT

D: NA
J: TRBJ2-7
V: TRBV29-1
size: NA
CDR3: CSVEPSQGSYEQYF
DNA: TGCAGCGTTGAACCCTCCCAGGGTTCCTACGAGCAGTACTTC

D: NA
J: TRBJ1-2
V: TRBV18
size: NA
CDR3: CASSPPGGANYGYTF
DNA: TGTGCCAGCTCACCCCCCGGGGGGGCTAACTATGGCTACACCTTC

D: TRBD2
J: TRBJ2-1
V: TRBV5-6
size: NA
CDR3: CASSFLRESNEQFF
DNA: TGTGCCAGCAGCTTTCTGCGGGAGTCAAATGAGCAGTTCTTC

D: TRBD2
J: TRBJ2-7
V: TRBV2
size: once
CDR3: CATSSGSYEQYF
DNA: TGTGCCACCTCTAGCGGGAGTTACGAGCAGTACTTC

D: TRBD2
J: TRBJ2-7
V: TRBV29-1
size: NA
CDR3: CSALLAGSWQYF
DNA: TGCAGCGCCCTACTAGCGGGAAGTTGGCAGTACTTC

D: TRBD2
J: TRBJ2-7
V: TRBV25-1
size: NA
CDR3: CASSEYREGHEQYF
DNA: TGTGCCAGCAGTGAATATAGGGAGGGCCACGAGCAGTACTTC

D: TRBD1
J: TRBJ2-5
V: TRBV2
size: NA
CDR3: CASSATGGAGETQYF
DNA: TGTGCCAGCAGTGCCACAGGGGGCGCGGGAGAGACCCAGTACTTC

D: NA
J: TRBJ2-1
V: TRBV19
size: NA
CDR3: CASSIGTLKKKYNEQFF
DNA: TGTGCCAGTAGTATTGGGACACTGAAGAAGAAATACAATGAGCAGTTCTTC

D: NA
J: TRBJ1-5
V: TRBV9
size: few
CDR3: CASSVEAGNQPQHF
DNA: TGTGCCAGCAGCGTAGAGGCAGGGAATCAGCCCCAGCATTTT

D: TRBD1
J: TRBJ2-7
V: TRBV11-2
size: NA
CDR3: CASSSLGTAYEQYF
DNA: TGTGCCAGCAGCTCCCTCGGGACAGCCTACGAGCAGTACTTC

D: TRBD2
J: TRBJ2-5
V: TRBV4-2
size: NA
CDR3: CASSQENGAGGPETQYF
DNA: TGTGCCAGCAGCCAAGAAAATGGAGCGGGAGGGCCGGAGACCCAGTACTTC

D: NA
J: TRBJ2-3
V: TRBV9
size: NA
CDR3: CASSPGGRGTDTQYF
DNA: TGTGCCAGCAGCCCCGGCGGTCGGGGGACAGATACGCAGTATTTT

D: NA
J: TRBJ1-2
V: TRBV19
size: NA
CDR3: CASRAGVNYGYTF
DNA: TGTGCCAGTAGGGCGGGGGTGAACTATGGCTACACCTTC

D: NA
J: TRBJ2-7
V: TRBV27
size: NA
CDR3: CASGSLGAIFPSYEQYF
DNA: TGTGCCAGCGGGTCTCTAGGGGCGATTTTCCCCTCCTACGAGCAGTACTTC

D: NA
J: TRBJ2-7
V: TRBV5-1
size: NA
CDR3: CASSSTYEQYF
DNA: TGCGCCAGCAGCTCCACCTACGAGCAGTACTTC

D: NA
J: TRBJ2-7
V: TRBV12-5
size: NA
CDR3: CASGLPGEGVTYEQYF
DNA: TGTGCTAGTGGTTTACCTGGGGAGGGGGTGACGTACGAGCAGTACTTC

D: TRBD2
J: TRBJ2-5
V: TRBV7-2
size: once
CDR3: CASSQPVTSVGIQGTQYF
DNA: TGTGCCAGCAGCCAACCCGTGACTAGCGTGGGGATCCAAGGGACCCAGTACTTC

D: NA
J: TRBJ1-3
V: TRBV5-1
size: NA
CDR3: CASSLAMAGDRSGNTIYF
DNA: TGCGCCAGCAGCTTGGCCATGGCAGGGGATCGGTCTGGAAACACCATATATTTT

D: NA
J: TRBJ1-3
V: TRBV27
size: NA
CDR3: CASSLQGTPGNTIYF
DNA: TGTGCCAGCAGTCTCCAGGGAACTCCTGGAAACACCATATATTTT

D: NA
J: TRBJ2-3
V: TRBV27
size: NA
CDR3: CASSSSLAELGTDTQYF
DNA: TGTGCCAGCAGTTCGAGCTTAGCGGAGCTGGGGACAGATACGCAGTATTTT

D: TRBD2
J: TRBJ2-7
V: TRBV4-3
size: NA
CDR3: CASSPLAGGSYEQYF
DNA: TGCGCCAGCAGCCCGCTAGCGGGGGGCTCCTACGAGCAGTACTTC

D: TRBD1
J: TRBJ1-2
V: TRBV6-5
size: NA
CDR3: CASSLGQRDYGYTF
DNA: TGTGCCAGCAGCTTGGGACAGCGAGACTATGGCTACACCTTC

D: NA
J: TRBJ2-7
V: TRBV19
size: NA
CDR3: CASSPWTDSYEQYF
DNA: TGTGCCAGTAGTCCTTGGACAGACTCCTACGAGCAGTACTTC

D: NA
J: TRBJ2-1
V: TRBV6-4
size: NA
CDR3: CASRTWTGSNEQFF
DNA: TGTGCCAGCAGGACCTGGACTGGGAGTAATGAGCAGTTCTTC

D: TRBD1
J: TRBJ1-2
V: TRBV7-2
size: NA
CDR3: CASSSIPLGQGKGGYTF
DNA: TGTGCCAGCAGCTCCATACCCCTGGGACAGGGAAAAGGCGGCTACACCTTC

D: NA
J: TRBJ2-7
V: TRBV6-5
size: once
CDR3: CASGEGGNEQYF
DNA: TGTGCCAGCGGGGAGGGGGGAAATGAGCAGTACTTC

D: NA
J: TRBJ2-5
V: TRBV5-6
size: NA
CDR3: CASSLMVLRDNQETQYF
DNA: TGTGCCAGCAGCTTGATGGTCCTCCGGGACAACCAAGAGACCCAGTACTTC

D: NA
J: TRBJ2-1
V: TRBV29-1
size: few
CDR3: CSVDGRLIGYNEQFF
DNA: TGCAGCGTTGACGGACGACTAATAGGATACAATGAGCAGTTCTTC

D: NA
J: TRBJ2-1
V: TRBV7-2
size: few
CDR3: CASSPRAASVDRAYNEQFF
DNA: TGTGCCAGCAGCCCCCGCGCTGCTTCGGTAGATCGAGCCTACAATGAGCAGTTCTTC

D: NA
J: TRBJ2-5
V: TRBV6-6
size: few
CDR3: CASSSNTQETQYF
DNA: TGTGCCAGCAGTTCTAATACCCAAGAGACCCAGTACTTC

D: NA
J: TRBJ2-2
V: TRBV4-2
size: NA
CDR3: CASSPREGDGELFF
DNA: TGTGCCAGCAGCCCAAGAGAGGGGGACGGGGAGCTGTTTTTT

D: TRBD2
J: TRBJ2-3
V: TRBV5-4
size: NA
CDR3: CASSLMGLAGGGATDTQYF
DNA: TGTGCCAGCAGCCTAATGGGACTAGCGGGGGGTGGCGCCACAGATACGCAGTATTTT

D: NA
J: TRBJ1-5
V: TRBV7-8
size: NA
CDR3: CASSLVGQGMGSNQPQHF
DNA: TGTGCCAGCAGCTTAGTCGGGCAGGGAATGGGGTCCAATCAGCCCCAGCATTTT

D: TRBD1
J: TRBJ2-7
V: TRBV11-2
size: NA
CDR3: CASSRQGDMFSYEQYF
DNA: TGTGCCAGCAGCCGGCAGGGGGACATGTTTTCCTACGAGCAGTACTTC

D: TRBD1
J: TRBJ2-7
V: TRBV29-1
size: once
CDR3: CSVEDRDRGTYEQYF
DNA: TGCAGCGTTGAAGACCGGGACAGGGGCACCTACGAGCAGTACTTC

D: TRBD2
J: TRBJ2-3
V: TRBV2
size: NA
CDR3: CASSELREGLTDTQYF
DNA: TGTGCCAGCAGTGAATTGCGGGAGGGCCTGACAGATACGCAGTATTTT

D: TRBD1
J: TRBJ2-3
V: TRBV7-9
size: NA
CDR3: CASSLGELQGTDTQYF
DNA: TGTGCCAGCAGCTTAGGGGAGTTACAGGGGACAGATACGCAGTATTTT

D: NA
J: TRBJ1-2
V: TRBV5-1
size: once
CDR3: CASADSGGYTF
DNA: TGCGCCAGCGCAGATTCGGGTGGCTACACCTTC

D: NA
J: TRBJ2-7
V: TRBV5-4
size: NA
CDR3: CASSPRQSYEQYF
DNA: TGTGCCAGCAGCCCCCGACAGTCCTACGAGCAGTACTTC

D: TRBD1
J: TRBJ2-7
V: TRBV7-3
size: NA
CDR3: CASSPSPGTGNEQYF
DNA: TGTGCCAGCAGCCCTAGTCCCGGGACAGGGAACGAGCAGTACTTC

D: TRBD2
J: TRBJ2-7
V: TRBV7-9
size: NA
CDR3: CASSLGLGGTYEQYF
DNA: TGTGCCAGCAGCTTGGGACTAGGGGGGACGTACGAGCAGTACTTC

D: NA
J: TRBJ2-7
V: TRBV9
size: NA
CDR3: CASSPGGDSSYEQYF
DNA: TGTGCCAGCAGCCCGGGGGGGGACAGTTCCTACGAGCAGTACTTC

D: TRBD2
J: TRBJ2-1
V: TRBV6-1
size: few
CDR3: CASSELAGVTPYNEQFF
DNA: TGTGCCAGCAGTGAACTAGCGGGAGTTACCCCCTACAATGAGCAGTTCTTC

D: NA
J: TRBJ2-7
V: TRBV7-8
size: NA
CDR3: CASSLSRVRGGDYEQYF
DNA: TGTGCCAGCAGCTTAAGCCGCGTCCGGGGTGGGGACTACGAGCAGTACTTC

D: NA
J: TRBJ1-1
V: TRBV5-8
size: once
CDR3: CASRLRTGPEAFF
DNA: TGTGCCAGCAGACTACGAACCGGTCCTGAAGCTTTCTTT

D: TRBD2
J: TRBJ2-1
V: TRBV9
size: NA
CDR3: CASSVGVSGRVNEQFF
DNA: TGTGCCAGCAGCGTAGGGGTTAGCGGGAGGGTAAATGAGCAGTTCTTC

D: NA
J: TRBJ2-3
V: TRBV9
size: NA
CDR3: CASSPRVKDTQYF
DNA: TGTGCCAGCAGCCCCCGTGTTAAAGATACGCAGTATTTT

D: NA
J: TRBJ2-7
V: TRBV5-1
size: NA
CDR3: CASSLARDYEQYF
DNA: TGCGCCAGCAGCTTGGCCAGGGACTACGAGCAGTACTTC

D: NA
J: TRBJ1-4
V: TRBV28
size: NA
CDR3: CASRKSRATNEKLFF
DNA: TGTGCCAGCAGAAAAAGCAGGGCAACTAATGAAAAACTGTTTTTT

D: NA
J: TRBJ2-5
V: TRBV7-9
size: NA
CDR3: CASSLGGGSVYF
DNA: TGTGCCAGCAGCTTGGGAGGTGGATCGGTATACTTC

D: TRBD1
J: TRBJ1-2
V: TRBV6-5
size: few
CDR3: CASSYLRTGGGYGYTF
DNA: TGTGCCAGCAGTTACCTCCGGACAGGGGGCGGCTATGGCTACACCTTC

D: NA
J: TRBJ2-3
V: TRBV15
size: NA
CDR3: CATSRVTRDTDTQYF
DNA: TGTGCCACCAGCAGAGTGACCCGGGACACAGATACGCAGTATTTT

D: TRBD1
J: TRBJ2-7
V: TRBV5-4
size: NA
CDR3: CASSLGQGQGHEQYF
DNA: TGTGCCAGCAGCTTGGGACAGGGCCAAGGACACGAGCAGTACTTC

D: NA
J: TRBJ1-2
V: TRBV23-1
size: NA
CDR3: CASTRGNYGYTF
DNA: TGCGCCAGCACACGGGGAAACTATGGCTACACCTTC

D: NA
J: TRBJ1-1
V: TRBV6-1
size: NA
CDR3: CASSAGTYSNTEAFF
DNA: TGTGCCAGCAGTGCAGGGACATATTCGAACACTGAAGCTTTCTTT

D: NA
J: TRBJ2-2
V: TRBV2
size: NA
CDR3: CASRGRGELFF
DNA: TGTGCCAGCAGGGGGAGGGGGGAGCTGTTTTTT

D: TRBD1
J: TRBJ2-7
V: TRBV6-1
size: NA
CDR3: CASSPDRGYEQYF
DNA: TGTGCCAGCAGCCCTGACAGGGGCTACGAGCAGTACTTC